The sequence of this TCR beta chain was determined in a study of cytomegalovirus exposure and HLA in healthy donors. Across the whole study: Researchers previously reported finding fewer than 140 million unique TCR beta sequences from 170 million or so T cells. General study points: In a later analysis, V- and J-gene trimming of beta chains associated with a DCLRE1C missense variant, replicated independently. An analysis done earlier found most TCR beta V segments productive about 87% or about 30% of the time.

The donors (healthy individuals) were bone marrow donors. This clone was counted only a few times. The antigen is not known. The study ran its PCR with 60 Vbeta and 13 Jbeta primers. Profiling relied on immunoSEQ multiplex PCR, and the TCRdb table lists in-frame clones only, not all of them. Found here are over 100,000 clones, 85% to 90% of them singletons; the top ten hold less than 5.5%. CDR1 is SGHDT and CDR2 is YYEEEE in the germline V gene. The CDR3 has 16 amino acids. The sequencing sample was made of PBMCs. The receptor's source is a woman aged 25 to 45 in good health and CMV-seronegative. V gene TRBV5-6 combines with J gene TRBJ2-5; 9 positions agree with TRBD2. The end of the DNA aligns better with TRBJ2-7, so the J call may be wrong. The CDR3 loop reads CASSLELSSGAHEQYF. The DNA for the CDR3 is TGTGCCAGCAGCTTGGAGCTGTCTAGCGGGGCGCACGAGCAGTACTTC.